Included here is one T cell receptor beta chain sequence, with context. It lacks a known antigen. At one end, the junction sequence differs from germline, possibly due to a read error. The cohort comprised more than 550 healthy bone marrow donors. At the time of sampling, every cohort member was nominally healthy, though immune exposures that went unrecorded were likely present. The donor tested CMV seronegative and was one of the 352 seronegative cohort members. Every donor gave a peripheral blood sample, and the peripheral blood mononuclear cells from that sample were used for TCR beta sequencing. Genomic DNA was extracted from the blood cell samples with the Qiagen DNeasy Blood Extraction Kit. The data are from a study of cytomegalovirus exposure and HLA in healthy donors (dated by TCRdb to 2017 to 2019). In terms of the full investigation: An earlier analysis of fewer than 750 of the donors reported under 300 Gb of sequence data and around 100 million unique TCR beta sequences obtained from about 170 million T cells. Approximately 310 gigabases of sequencing data and approximately 92 million unique TCR sequences made up an early release that covered under 750 HLA-typed donors. Of the 300 to 500 genotyped donors, 81% were placed in the genetic ancestry cluster associated with self-reported Caucasian donors. The study aimed to test whether cataloging public T cell receptors could reveal signatures of past pathogen exposure. Using immunosequencing, the study profiled T cell repertoires from fewer than 700 subjects and related those repertoires to cytomegalovirus serostatus. A separate validation cohort of over a hundred different subjects was used in addition to the roughly 700-subject first cohort. To predict cytomegalovirus infection status, the study brought together high-throughput TCR immunosequencing, statistical association of individual TCRs with disease status, and machine learning. A later analysis re-analyzed previously published TCR beta repertoires from roughly 600 donors and added high-resolution HLA genotyping to study TCR occurrence patterns. Rather than drawing on any new phenotypic data, the later analysis identified candidate immune exposures from TCR beta sequences and the way those sequences occurred across donors. In an earlier analysis of over 550 of the donors, high-throughput TCR beta sequencing was used to judge whether each TCR beta V gene segment behaved as functional or pseudogenic. Donor age, sex, ethnicity and CMV serostatus were compiled together with the repertoire data. A later genetic analysis used genome-wide SNP genotypes for about 65% of the roughly 670 donors, treating that subset as a discovery cohort. Every discovery cohort repertoire had been produced on one sequencing platform. Class I and class II HLA loci were covered by the typing at four-digit resolution. The number of donors typed differed by locus, with roughly 620-630 for A, B, C, DRB1 and DQB1, roughly 520 for DQA1, 600 to 610 for DPA1, and 400 to 490 for DPB1. Several DR-DQ haplotypes were handled as single units for association and clustering because linkage in the cohort was strong. On average, about 240,000 unique TCR beta nucleotide sequences were sequenced per donor among a few hundred genotyped donors of the cohort, with 15% to 20% of those sequences being non-productive.

The germline V gene (reference sequence) yields SEHNR for CDR1 and FQNEAQ for CDR2. The CDR3, from cysteine to phenylalanine, totals 15 residues. Only CDR3 DNA is held: 45 bases, read in frame from base 1. The library was made by the immunoSEQ multiplex PCR assay. For the multiplex PCR, a mixture combining 60 forward primers for TCR Vbeta segments and 13 reverse primers for TCR Jbeta segments was used. Amplification of the CDR3 region of rearranged TCR beta genes was performed with a multiplex PCR assay on genomic DNA. Amplified TCR beta libraries were sequenced as 87-base-pair reads on the Illumina HiSeq System. On the authors' methods: In a later analysis, approximately 74 million unique TCR beta chains were counted across the 500 to 850 repertoires, and roughly 11 million of these chains were shared by at least two donors. A nearest-neighbor algorithm error-corrected the raw reads and collapsed the reads into unique sequences, merging closely related sequences to remove PCR and sequencing errors. V, D and J gene segments were assigned by aligning CDR3 sequences to IMGT reference sequences. For a sequence to be retained, a match of at least six nucleotides to both a V gene segment and a J gene segment was required. A rearrangement counted as productive if the CDR3 had no stop codons and remained in frame with V and J, and every other rearrangement counted as non-productive. Following IMGT convention, CDR3 was defined as the stretch from the second conserved V-encoded cysteine to the conserved J-encoded phenylalanine. The earlier analysis of 500 to 650 of the donors excluded any sequence lacking an unambiguous match to a single V gene segment. An earlier analysis of a few hundred of the donors classified V segments as functional when productive rearrangements were above 56.7% and as segregating when the standard deviation between donors was above 5%. A statistical classification framework was built for diagnosing cytomegalovirus status from the catalog of TCR beta chain sequences. A later analysis assigned V and J genes by comparing TCR nucleotide sequences with IMGT/GENE-DB human TR gene sequences. A later analysis assigned CDR3 sequences and most-parsimonious VDJ recombination scenarios with the TCRdist pipeline. In a later analysis, each TCR beta chain was defined by its CDR3 amino acid sequence together with its V-gene family, and reads lacking a unique V-gene family were excluded. A later analysis removed 592 highly shared, low-generation-probability nucleotide sequences to deal with suspected cross-contamination and a sequencing artifact. In a later analysis, a clonal expansion index was calculated for each public chain from normalized within-repertoire ranks of inferred template counts. A later analysis computed generation probabilities with a VDJ recombination model fitted to out-of-frame rearrangements, and checked the results against IGoR. In a later analysis, TCR-TCR, TCR-HLA and TCR-CMV co-occurrence was scored with hypergeometric tests, and a repertoire-size bias correction was applied to TCR pairs. False discovery rates were estimated in a later analysis by permuting HLA or CMV assignments 20 times. In a later analysis, co-occurring TCRs were grouped using DBSCAN, and TCRdist sequence similarity was added for clustering within HLA-allele-positive subsets. Repertoires with fewer than 30,000 or more than 120,000 public chains, plus five repertoires with anomalous nucleotide sharing, were excluded from co-occurrence clustering. TCRdb obtained this table from immuneACCESS and retained in-frame rearrangements with V and J assigned. These tables miss some clones; where compared with another copy, unresolved V genes account for less than half of the shortfall, and the remainder is unexplained. V, J and clone size are those of that table, while D and trimming were read from the DNA. This sample lists about 150,000 clones; 65% to 85% were detected once. The biggest ten clones account for roughly 4.2% of the sample.

The study at large found these results: Roughly uniform sequencing depth across donors was assumed in presence/absence analyses, although this assumption may not hold. In a later analysis, HLA-associated TCR beta chains were found to be more clonally expanded and to have lower generation probabilities than equally common non-associated chains. This cohort had only TCR beta chains sequenced, and the lack of alpha or paired-chain data limited which features could be detected. Broadly in line with IMGT annotations, most TCR beta V segments showed up in productive rearrangements about 90% or about 30% of the time in an earlier analysis of 450 to 600 of the donors. A later analysis found that TCR association rates varied across HLA loci, with DRB1 alleles showing the most associated TCRs and HLA-C alleles the fewest. For the cohort, immune exposure information was limited to CMV serostatus. An association between a missense DCLRE1C variant and V-gene and J-gene trimming of TCR beta chains was found in a later genetic analysis and replicated in an independent cohort. Some IMGT-functional V segments, including TRBV6-2 and TRBV6-3, could not be distinguished by the 87-base-pair reads and were therefore excluded. Most TCR sequences were observed very rarely across donors, whereas some public TCRs were present in many individuals. According to a later genetic analysis, donors in an Asian-associated ancestry cluster had fewer N-insertions in productive TCRs than the roughly 670-donor mean. Because counts were too low, roughly 16 rarely observed V segments, including chromosome 9 orphons, were left out of the earlier analysis of a few hundred of the donors. In vitro tests confirmed that three of the cytomegalovirus-associated TCR beta chains recognize cytomegalovirus antigens. A group of highly shared sequence variants was considered likely to be a technical artifact of the sequencing pipeline. A further reported finding was that TCR beta sequences accurately predicted the HLA-A and HLA-B alleles for most subjects in the first cohort. A later analysis associated 15,000 or so TCR beta sequences with specific HLA alleles at a false discovery rate of 0.05. Because HLA typing was unavailable for some donors at each locus, only the typed subset was used in association tests. In both the original and validation cohorts, the classifier was reported to diagnose cytomegalovirus status with high specificity and sensitivity. The authors suggested that the approach could potentially be generalized to other disease states and immunological phenotypes. In the study, approximately 160 TCR beta chains were listed as associated with cytomegalovirus. In a later analysis, most CMV-associated TCR beta chains were found to appear HLA-restricted, with HLA associations seemingly driven largely by CMV exposure. Linkage disequilibrium might explain the correlated functional status among segregating V segments, but an unknown experimental factor could not be ruled out. When HLA alleles, especially DR and DQ, strongly co-occurred, attributing TCR associations to individual alleles was difficult. Several of the top co-occurrence clusters appeared to be linked to parvovirus B19, influenza, CMV and Epstein-Barr virus, according to a later analysis.

The V and J genes are TRBV7-9 and TRBJ2-2; the D gene identity is not certain. Sequencing was carried out using PBMCs. This TCR came from a male donor in good health and CMV-seronegative. The DNA sequence is TGTTCCAGCACTATTGGAGACTCCGACACCGGGGAGCTGTTTTTT. It encodes CSSTIGDSDTGELFF.